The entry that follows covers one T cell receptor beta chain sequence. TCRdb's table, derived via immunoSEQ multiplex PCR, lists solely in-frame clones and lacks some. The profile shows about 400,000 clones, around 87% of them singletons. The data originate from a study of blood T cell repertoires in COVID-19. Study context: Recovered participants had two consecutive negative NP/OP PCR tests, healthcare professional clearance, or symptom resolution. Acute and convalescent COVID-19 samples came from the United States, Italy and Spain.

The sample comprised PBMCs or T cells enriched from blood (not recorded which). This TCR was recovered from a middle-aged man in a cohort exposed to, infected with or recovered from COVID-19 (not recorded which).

The CDR3, as DNA: TGTGCCAGCAGCCAAGGTGCAGGGGGCAATTCACCCCTCCACTTT. Translating gives CASSQGAGGNSPLHF. The chain is built from TRBV14 and TRBJ1-6, with 8 bases matching TRBD1. J was trimmed by 7 bases and V by 1 base; bases with no gene match: 3. The CDR3 is made up of 15 amino acids. Germline V gene lookup returns CDR1 SGHDN and CDR2 FVKESK.